The present entry profiles one TCR beta chain with its context. Its specificity is unknown. The record originates from a study of cytomegalovirus exposure and HLA in healthy donors. Study-wide results and caveats: When a later analysis compared HLA-associated TCR beta chains with equally common others, the HLA-associated chains turned out to be more clonally expanded and to have lower generation probabilities.

It was with 60 Vbeta and 13 Jbeta primers that the PCR ran. The data were produced by immunoSEQ multiplex PCR, yet TCRdb's version contains in-frame clones alone and is incomplete. The sample yields around 280,000 clones, 80% to 90% seen once. There are 16 residues in the CDR3. Germline lookup yields CDR1 KGHSH and CDR2 LQKENI. With 3 bases clipped from V and 2 bases from J, the junction kept 3 bases outside the gene matches. The V gene is TRBV18, the J gene TRBJ2-2; TRBD1 agrees at 10 bases. The TCR comes from a woman aged 18-30 years in good health and CMV-seronegative. The source material was PBMCs. This CDR3 is CASSPQTGGNTGELFF. Written as DNA, the CDR3 is TGTGCCAGCTCACCCCAGACAGGGGGCAACACCGGGGAGCTGTTTTTT. The full variable domain, its missing parts supplied by reference TRBV18 and TRBJ2-2, is NAGVMQNPRHLVRRRGQEARLRCSPMKGHSHVYWYRQLPEEGLKFMVYLQKENIIDESGMPKERFSAEFPKEGPSILRIQQVVRGDSAAYFCASSPQTGGNTGELFFGEGSRLTVL.